The 32 T cell receptor beta chains below come from one sample, sequenced in a study of blood T cell repertoires in COVID-19. Profiling relied on immunoSEQ multiplex PCR, and the TCRdb table lists in-frame clones only, not all of them. This table holds 250,000 to 300,000 clones, approximately 90% found once. The specimen sequenced was peripheral blood. These receptors all come from a man aged 40-55 years with acute or convalescent COVID-19.

The rearrangement uses TRBV13 and TRBJ2-7, with TRBD1 matching 7 bases. J was trimmed by 4 bases and V by 5 bases; bases with no gene match: 14. Germline assignment: CDR1 PRHDT and CDR2 FYEKMQ (reference sequence). This CDR3 contains 16 residues. The CDR3 DNA sequence: TGTGCCAGCAGCCAAATCTTAGGGGGCGGTGGGTACGAGCAGTACTTC. This sequence encodes CASSQILGGGGYEQYF.

The chain combines TRBV3-1 (or the pseudogene TRBV3-2) with TRBJ1-6; 9 bases match TRBD1. This CDR3 has 14 residues. With V trimmed by 5 bases and J by 7 bases, 3 bases remained unmatched. Germline CDR1 and CDR2: LGHDT and YNNKEL (reference sequence). Here the CDR3 DNA reads TGTGCCAGCAGCGTGACAGGGGGGAATTCACCCCTCCACTTT. This translates into CASSVTGGNSPLHF.

The rearrangement joins TRBV2 to TRBJ1-2, with D possibly being TRBD1 (5 bases). In germline, CDR1 is SNHLY, CDR2 FYNNEI. The CDR3 has 14 residues. Trimming removed 8 bases at V and 3 bases at J, with 16 bases between. This chain's CDR3 is CASSQAGIDYGYTF. CDR3 DNA sequence: TGTGCCAGCTCACAGGCGGGGATCGACTATGGCTACACCTTC.

The chain couples TRBV27 to TRBJ1-2, with D perhaps TRBD1 (5 bases). V shed 2 bases and J shed 4 bases, with 14 bases lying between them. Germline lookup yields CDR1 MNHEY and CDR2 SMNVEV (reference sequence). This CDR3 spans 15 amino acids. The CDR3 region has the DNA TGTGCCAGCAGTTTACAGGGCGGACGGAGCTATGGCTACACCTTC. It encodes CASSLQGGRSYGYTF.

The chain employs TRBV7-9 and TRBJ2-5; the match to TRBD1 covers 9 bases. The CDR3 is made up of 14 amino acids. The germline CDR1 and CDR2 sequences are SEHNR and FQNEAQ (reference sequence). V shed 5 bases, J shed 4 bases, and the junction held 5 bases outside the gene matches. CDR3: CASSRPDRGETQYF. CDR3 coding DNA: TGTGCCAGCAGCCGTCCGGACAGGGGAGAGACCCAGTACTTC.

The rearrangement uses TRBV6-5 and TRBJ1-2, with TRBD1 matching over 9 bases. The CDR3 extends over 14 amino acids. The trim removed 5 bases at V and 6 bases at J, leaving 7 bases unmatched. CDR1 and CDR2 (germline): MNHEY, SVGAGI. CDR3: CASSTGGMWNGYTF. In DNA, the CDR3 is TGTGCCAGCAGTACAGGGGGCATGTGGAATGGCTACACCTTC.

J is TRBJ1-1 and V is TRBV6-6, with 7 bases aligning to TRBD1. V dropped 5 bases and J dropped 3; count of bases not matched to a gene: 15. This CDR3 contains 17 residues. Germline-derived CDR1 and CDR2 are MNHNY and SVGAGI (reference sequence). Here the CDR3 reads CASSHLGQTLRDTEAFF. The CDR3 region has the DNA TGTGCCAGCAGTCACCTGGGACAGACCCTAAGGGACACTGAAGCTTTCTTT.

The genes are TRBV6-6 and TRBJ2-3; perhaps TRBD2 as D (5 bases). V was trimmed by 0 bases and J by 4 bases, leaving 8 bases between them. This CDR3 has 14 residues. The germline gives CDR1 MNHNY, CDR2 SVGAGI (reference sequence). CDR3 coding DNA: TGTGCCAGCAGTTACTCTGAGGGTCCAGATACGCAGTATTTT. It encodes CASSYSEGPDTQYF.

The table lists this clone with a count of one. The sample holds other DNA sequences that translate to the same CDR3. The CDR3 bases are TGTGCCAGCAGCGTCGGGGACAGCAACACTGAAGCTTTCTTT. It encodes CASSVGDSNTEAFF. This chain connects TRBV9 to TRBJ1-1, with TRBD1 matching 7 bases. V shed 2 bases and J 2 bases; nucleotides not matched to a gene: 3. The V gene's germline CDR1 is SGDLS and CDR2 YYNGEE. The CDR3 contains 14 residues.

V gene TRBV19 combines with J gene TRBJ1-1; 8 bases map to TRBD1. There are 16 residues in the CDR3. The junction had 9 bases not matched to a gene; V was cut back by 5 bases and J by 1 base. Germline lookup yields CDR1 LNHDA and CDR2 SQIVND (reference sequence). The CDR3 here is CASSPGTGAQNTEAFF. In DNA, the CDR3 is TGTGCCAGTAGTCCCGGGACAGGCGCTCAGAACACTGAAGCTTTCTTT.

The rearrangement links TRBV18 to TRBJ1-1; 7 nucleotides line up with TRBD1. The ends lost 5 bases at V and 4 bases at J; junction bases unmatched: 7. Germline V lookup: CDR1 KGHSH, CDR2 LQKENI. This CDR3 is built from 14 residues. Here the CDR3 reads CASSDRESGTEAFF. In DNA, the CDR3 is TGTGCCAGCTCAGACAGGGAGTCGGGCACTGAAGCTTTCTTT. Full variable domain (rest looked up from reference TRBV18 and TRBJ1-1): NAGVMQNPRHLVRRRGQEARLRCSPMKGHSHVYWYRQLPEEGLKFMVYLQKENIIDESGMPKERFSAEFPKEGPSILRIQQVVRGDSAAYFCASSDRESGTEAFFGQGTRLTVV.

The J gene is TRBJ2-1, the V gene TRBV10-3; TRBD2 agrees at 14 bases. The CDR3 covers 16 residues. CDR1 is ENHRY and CDR2 is SYGVKD in the germline V gene. Trimming cost V 1 base and J 6 bases; bases outside gene matches: 2. The CDR3 loop is CAISEWGTSGGNEQFF. DNA of the CDR3: TGTGCCATCAGTGAGTGGGGGACTAGCGGGGGCAATGAGCAGTTCTTC.

V and J are TRBV5-1 and TRBJ2-5, with 7 bases lining up with TRBD2. The CDR3 length is 16 residues. V was clipped by 7 bases and J by 1 base; unmatched bases: 13. Germline V gives CDR1 SGHRS, CDR2 YFSETQ. DNA for the CDR3: TGCGCCAGCCAAACCATACCGGGGACTACCCAAGAGACCCAGTACTTC. Amino acid sequence: CASQTIPGTTQETQYF.

The chain has TRBV11-2 and TRBJ1-1; 9 nucleotides match TRBD1. CDR3 length: 15 amino acids. The junction had 6 bases not matched to a gene; V was cut back by 0 bases and J by 7 bases. Germline CDR1 reads SGHAT; CDR2 reads FQNNGV. Here the CDR3 reads CASSLDWTGANEAFF. CDR3 sequence (DNA): TGTGCCAGCAGCTTAGATTGGACAGGGGCAAATGAAGCTTTCTTT.

This CDR3 is CASSSQVGGGPDTQYF. As DNA, the CDR3 is TGTGCCAGCAGTTCTCAAGTCGGGGGGGGGCCGGATACGCAGTATTTT. The V gene is TRBV9, the J gene TRBJ2-3; 8 bases are shared with TRBD2. Germline V gives CDR1 SGDLS, CDR2 YYNGEE. With 5 bases clipped from V and 6 bases from J, the junction kept 14 bases outside the gene matches. This CDR3 has 16 amino acids. The full variable domain, its missing parts supplied by reference TRBV9 and TRBJ2-3, is DSGVTQTPKHLITATGQRVTLRCSPRSGDLSVYWYQQSLDQGLQFLIQYYNGEERAKGNILERFSAQQFPDLHSELNLSSLELGDSALYFCASSSQVGGGPDTQYFGPGTRLTVL.

About this clone itself: Mismatch with germline at one junction end may stem from a read error. The chain is built from TRBV4-2 and TRBJ1-2; tentatively, D is TRBD1 (6 bases). CDR1 and CDR2 (germline): LGHNA, YNFKEQ. The CDR3 is made up of 13 amino acids. This chain's CDR3 is CASSQEVAGVVAF. CDR3 DNA sequence: TGTGCCAGCAGCCAAGAGGTAGCAGGGGTGGTGGCCTTC.

The chain employs TRBV4-2 and TRBJ2-1, with D possibly matching TRBD2 (6 bases). The CDR3 covers 13 residues. Trimming left V 1 base short and J 16 bases short, with 17 bases between. Germline V gene lookup returns CDR1 LGHNA and CDR2 YNFKEQ. The CDR3 DNA is TGTGCCAGCAGCCAAGGTCGGGGGATAGATCAATTCTTC. Translation: CASSQGRGIDQFF.

DNA for the CDR3: TGTGCCAGTAGTCTCAGGACAGGCGGATATGGCTACACCTTC. Its translation: CASSLRTGGYGYTF. The rearrangement joins TRBV19 to TRBJ1-2; TRBD1 matches at 7 bases. Losses at the gene ends were 5 bases for V and 5 bases for J; bases not matched to a gene: 8. Germline V CDR1 and CDR2: LNHDA, SQIVND (reference sequence). The CDR3 runs 14 residues.

This chain uses TRBV11-2 with TRBJ1-2, with 7 bases matching TRBD1. CDR1 SGHAT and CDR2 FQNNGV come from the germline V gene. J lost 4 bases, V lost 2 bases, and 4 bases had no gene match. This CDR3 has 14 residues. CDR3 residues: CASSLRQGGYGYTF. CDR3 coding DNA: TGTGCCAGCAGCTTAAGACAGGGCGGCTATGGCTACACCTTC.

The sample holds one count of this clone. The chain uses TRBV6-5 and TRBJ1-2; tentatively, D is TRBD1 (6 bases). This CDR3 spans 15 amino acids. Germline V lookup: CDR1 MNHEY, CDR2 SVGAGI. Trimming took off 6 bases at V and 4 bases at J, with 18 bases between the two ends. The CDR3 reads CASSPGGWTPYGYTF. The CDR3, as DNA: TGTGCCAGCAGCCCGGGGGGCTGGACGCCCTATGGCTACACCTTC.

The chain couples TRBV11-2 to TRBJ1-3; 7 bases match TRBD1. Trimming cost V 5 bases and J 0 bases; bases outside gene matches: 7. Germline CDR1 reads SGHAT; CDR2 reads FQNNGV. This CDR3 contains 16 residues. This chain's CDR3 is CASSPGTVISGNTIYF. In nucleotides, the CDR3 is TGTGCCAGCAGCCCGGGGACAGTGATCTCTGGAAACACCATATATTTT. Variable domain in full (rest from reference TRBV11-2 and TRBJ1-3): EAGVAQSPRYKIIEKRQSVAFWCNPISGHATLYWYQQILGQGPKLLIQFQNNGVVDDSQLPKDRFSAERLKGVDSTLKIQPAKLEDSAVYLCASSPGTVISGNTIYFGEGSWLTVV.

This sequence joins TRBV2 and TRBJ2-3; 8 positions match TRBD1. The CDR3 has 16 residues. Germline V gene sequence: CDR1 SNHLY, CDR2 FYNNEI. The ends lost 1 base at V and 2 bases at J; junction bases unmatched: 5. CDR3 in DNA: TGTGCCAGCAGTGAAGGGGGACAGGTTCTCACAGATACGCAGTATTTT. It codes for CASSEGGQVLTDTQYF. Variable domain in full (rest from reference TRBV2 and TRBJ2-3): EPEVTQTPSHQVTQMGQEVILRCVPISNHLYFYWYRQILGQKVEFLVSFYNNEISEKSEIFDDQFSVERPDGSNFTLKIRSTKLEDSAMYFCASSEGGQVLTDTQYFGPGTRLTVL.

The chain employs TRBV10-1 and TRBJ2-1; weak D call: TRBD1 (8 bases). This CDR3 has 15 amino acids. Germline CDR1 is WNHNN and CDR2 is SYGVQD (reference sequence). V was pared by 5 bases and J by 6 bases, with 17 bases between. CDR3 in amino acids: CASSYDRGLRNEQFF. The CDR3 DNA is TGCGCCAGCAGTTACGACAGGGGACTACGCAATGAGCAGTTCTTC.

The chain has TRBV5-4 and TRBJ2-7, with 7 positions matching TRBD2. J lost 7 bases, V lost 0 bases, and 4 bases had no gene match. The CDR3 has 13 residues. Germline values: CDR1 SGHNT, CDR2 YYREEE (reference sequence). The CDR3 loop reads CASSLDQGGEQYF. The DNA of the CDR3 is TGTGCCAGCAGCTTGGACCAGGGAGGGGAGCAGTACTTC.

The V gene is TRBV6-5, the J gene TRBJ2-7; D is possibly TRBD2 (6 bases). Germline V gene sequence: CDR1 MNHEY, CDR2 SVGAGI. The CDR3 length is 12 residues. V lost 5 bases and J 4 bases, leaving 9 bases between the germline ends. CDR3 bases: TGTGCCAGCAGTCGGGACTTGTACGAGCAGTACTTC. Its translation: CASSRDLYEQYF.

The genes are TRBV30 and TRBJ1-2; 7 bases map to TRBD1. The germline V gene encodes CDR1 GTSNPN and CDR2 SVGIG (reference sequence). This CDR3 is 15 amino acids long. The V segment lost 0 bases and the J segment 2 bases; nucleotides outside the gene matches: 6. As DNA, the CDR3 is TGTGCCTGGAGTGTACTCAGGACAGGCAACTATGGCTACACCTTC. It translates to CAWSVLRTGNYGYTF. Looking up the rest from reference TRBV30 and TRBJ1-2 gives the full variable domain: SQTIHQWPATLVQPVGSPLSLECTVEGTSNPNLYWYRQAAGRGLQLLFYSVGIGQISSEVPQNLSASRPQDRQFILSSKKLLLSDSGFYLCAWSVLRTGNYGYTFGSGTRLTVV.

V and J are TRBV5-1 and TRBJ2-1; D call uncertain. The germline CDR1 and CDR2 sequences are SGHRS and YFSETQ. Trimming pared 1 base from V and 10 bases from J, leaving 15 bases between. This CDR3 is 14 amino acids long. This CDR3 is CASSLPRSPGEQFF. The CDR3 bases are TGCGCCAGCAGCTTGCCCAGGTCCCCTGGGGAGCAGTTCTTC.

The rearrangement uses TRBV9 and TRBJ2-3, with TRBD2 matching 7 bases. CDR1 SGDLS and CDR2 YYNGEE come from the germline V gene. V shed 4 bases and J 4 bases; nucleotides not matched to a gene: 12. The CDR3 has 16 residues. The CDR3 loop is CASSLNWGTTSDTQYF. The CDR3 nucleotides are TGTGCCAGCAGCTTGAACTGGGGGACTACTTCAGATACGCAGTATTTT.

This clone was recorded a few times. V and J are TRBV6-2 or TRBV6-3 and TRBJ2-7, with D tentatively TRBD1 (7 bases). Germline V gene lookup returns CDR1 MNHEY and CDR2 SVGEGT. The CDR3 loop spans 16 amino acids. Between the trimmed V and J ends, which lost 4 bases and 0 bases, there was a span of 16 bases. CDR3 nucleotide sequence: TGTGCCAGCAGTTCCAACAGGGGACTGAGCTCCTACGAGCAGTACTTC. Translation: CASSSNRGLSSYEQYF.

The rearrangement uses TRBV19 and TRBJ1-4; 10 nucleotides match TRBD1. The V segment lost 6 bases and the J segment 5 bases; nucleotides outside the gene matches: 3. Germline CDR1 and CDR2: LNHDA and SQIVND (reference sequence). This CDR3 region has 14 residues. The CDR3 DNA reads as TGTGCCAGTAGACCGACAGGGGGCAATGAAAAACTGTTTTTT. Its translation: CASRPTGGNEKLFF.

The CDR3 spells CASSGGHLGGYTF. In DNA form, the CDR3 reads TGTGCCAGCAGCGGGGGGCATCTTGGAGGCTACACCTTC. The chain combines TRBV6-5 with TRBJ1-2, with a possible D match to TRBD1 (6 bases). Germline V gene lookup returns CDR1 MNHEY and CDR2 SVGAGI. This CDR3 is 13 amino acids long. Trimming removed 6 bases from V and 8 bases from J, with 16 bases in between.

V is TRBV3-1 (or the pseudogene TRBV3-2) and J is TRBJ2-1, with TRBD1 matching over 10 bases. Unmatched junction bases numbered 9, after V lost 3 bases and J lost 10 bases. The germline gives CDR1 LGHDT, CDR2 YNNKEL (reference sequence). The CDR3 runs 15 residues. The CDR3 nucleotides are TGTGCCAGCAGCCAGCGACAGGGGGCGCCGTGGGAGCAGTTCTTC. It codes for CASSQRQGAPWEQFF.